The 30 T cell receptor beta chains given below trace back to one sample, sequenced in a study of blood T cells in healthy people across ages. A sample-barcoded 5' primer and a J-beta primer mix were used in a second PCR of roughly 6 to 11 cycles. TCRdb called the 5' RACE reads again in MiXCR, with one record for every CDR3 protein. The table lists approximately 1,000,000 distinct CDR3 sequences, approximately 38% of them singletons. The source material was blood. These receptors all come from a man aged 18 to 30 in good health.

The chain couples TRBV4-1 to TRBJ2-5; 7 bases fit TRBD2. Trimming at V came to 1 base and at J to 11 bases, leaving 16 bases not matched to a gene. CDR1 and CDR2 from the germline V gene are MGHRA and YSYEKL. The CDR3 has 16 residues. CDR3 in DNA: TGCGCCAGCAGCCAAGGAGCGGGGCCCACGTACAATGAGCAGTACTTC. Encoded protein: CASSQGAGPTYNEQYF.

This chain connects TRBV7-2 to TRBJ2-1, with D tentatively TRBD2 (5 bases). The V and J ends lost 5 bases and 9 bases respectively, with 11 bases between them. The CDR3 is 12 residues long. CDR1 and CDR2 (germline): SGHTA, FQGNSA. Here the CDR3 reads CASSPVRGEQFF. The CDR3 nucleotides read TGTGCCAGCAGCCCCGTTCGGGGTGAGCAGTTCTTC.

V is TRBV20-1 and J is TRBJ2-5; no clear D gene. Deletions cut 0 bases from V and 4 bases from J, with 15 bases between. Germline V lookup: CDR1 DFQATT, CDR2 SNEGSKA (reference sequence). The CDR3 is made up of 15 amino acids. The CDR3 DNA follows: TGCAGTGCTAGAGAGACACAAGGCTGGAGAGAGACCCAGTACTTC. Encoded protein: CSARETQGWRETQYF.

The chain combines TRBV20-1 with TRBJ2-3; the match to TRBD2 covers 15 bases. The CDR3 is 17 amino acids. The junction had 8 bases not matched to a gene; V was cut back by 6 bases and J by 1 base. CDR1 DFQATT and CDR2 SNEGSKA come from the germline V gene (reference sequence). CDR3 in amino acids: CSAKGLAGGQRTDTQYF. CDR3 nucleotide sequence: TGCAGTGCCAAGGGACTAGCGGGGGGTCAGCGCACAGATACGCAGTATTTT.

This sequence joins TRBV9 and TRBJ2-2; 8 bases line up with TRBD2. The CDR3 runs 16 residues. The germline V gene has CDR1 SGDLS and CDR2 YYNGEE. The trim removed 0 bases at V and 6 bases at J, leaving 7 bases unmatched. In nucleotides, the CDR3 is TGTGCCAGCAGCGTAGGCTCAGGGACTAGATCCGGGGAGCTGTTTTTT. This translates into CASSVGSGTRSGELFF.

This clonotype has only a few counts. V gene TRBV4-2 combines with J gene TRBJ1-1, with a possible D match to TRBD1 (6 bases). CDR1 is LGHNA, CDR2 YNFKEQ, per germline. CDR3 size: 14 residues. Trimming stripped 4 bases from V and 8 bases from J, with 17 bases between. The CDR3 sequence: CASSPTDSRLEAFF. The CDR3 region has the DNA TGTGCCAGCAGCCCTACGGACAGCCGCCTCGAAGCTTTCTTT.

The V and J genes are TRBV3-1 and TRBJ2-3; TRBD2 matches at 7 bases. The germline V gene has CDR1 LGHDT and CDR2 YNNKEL (reference sequence). The CDR3 contains 16 residues. After removal of 3 bases from V and 5 bases from J, the junction contained 11 bases not matched to a gene. The CDR3, as DNA: TGTGCCAGCAGCCAGGGCGGGAGCGGGGTGAAAGATACGCAGTATTTT. Its protein is CASSQGGSGVKDTQYF.

This sequence joins TRBV3-1 and TRBJ2-1; 9 bases align to TRBD2. The length of the CDR3 is 18 residues. V was pared by 1 base and J by 4 bases, with 11 bases of the junction left unmatched. Germline V gene sequence: CDR1 LGHDT, CDR2 YNNKEL (reference sequence). The CDR3 is CASSQGGGAVYLYNEQFF. The CDR3 nucleotides are TGTGCCAGCAGCCAAGGCGGGGGGGCCGTCTACCTATACAATGAGCAGTTCTTC.

On this clonotype: A much larger clone differs by one base, so this may be a read error. V usage is TRBV20-1 and J usage is TRBJ1-2; possibly TRBD1 for D (5 bases). V was trimmed by 2 bases and J by 5 bases, leaving 15 bases between them. Germline V gives CDR1 DFQATT, CDR2 SNEGSKA (reference sequence). The CDR3 runs to 14 residues. CDR3 sequence reads: CSARNKDGGYGYTF. In nucleotides, the CDR3 is TGCAGTGCTAGAAACAAAGACGGGGGGTATGGCTACACCTTC.

This sequence joins TRBV9 and TRBJ1-2; D gene uncertain. This CDR3 is built from 13 residues. The germline V gene encodes CDR1 SGDLS and CDR2 YYNGEE. V was pared by 4 bases and J by 0 bases, with 7 bases between. CDR3 residues: CASSRVANYGYTF. In DNA form, the CDR3 reads TGTGCCAGCAGCAGGGTAGCTAACTATGGCTACACCTTC.

This clonotype was observed at least ten times. This chain joins TRBV20-1 and TRBJ1-2; TRBD1 matches at 9 bases. The germline V gene encodes CDR1 DFQATT and CDR2 SNEGSKA (reference sequence). The CDR3 consists of 11 residues. V trimming: 8 bases; J trimming: 4 bases; junction bases outside the gene matches: 2. The CDR3 DNA sequence: TGCAGTCCGACAGGGGGCTATGGCTACACCTTC. Translation gives CSPTGGYGYTF.

The chain combines TRBV7-9 with TRBJ2-7; D is unresolved. From germline, CDR1 is SEHNR and CDR2 FQNEAQ (reference sequence). The ends were cut back, 5 bases at V and 7 bases at J, with 24 bases in the middle. This CDR3 has 16 amino acids. The CDR3 DNA reads TGTGCCAGCAGCAACAAAATCCGGGTTAGATACAATGAGCAGTACTTC. Its translation is CASSNKIRVRYNEQYF.

J is TRBJ1-4 and V is TRBV28; D gene unclear. This CDR3 is built from 13 residues. Trimming removed 3 bases from V and 5 bases from J, with 7 bases in between. Germline V gives CDR1 MDHEN, CDR2 SYDVKM. CDR3 sequence (DNA): TGTGCCAGCAGTTTTGTCGGGAATGAAAAACTGTTTTTT. Its protein is CASSFVGNEKLFF.

This rearrangement joins TRBV6-5 to TRBJ2-2; D unresolved. This CDR3 spans 15 amino acids. V was shortened by 3 bases and J by 0 bases, with 8 bases between the two germline ends. Germline V gives CDR1 MNHEY, CDR2 SVGAGI. The CDR3 bases are TGTGCCAGCAGTTATGGGCTAGCGAACACCGGGGAGCTGTTTTTT. The encoded protein is CASSYGLANTGELFF.

The V and J genes are TRBV28 and TRBJ1-1; D might be TRBD1 (5 bases). Between the trimmed V and J ends, which lost 1 base and 5 bases, there was a span of 11 bases. The CDR3 extends over 14 amino acids. The germline gives CDR1 MDHEN, CDR2 SYDVKM. The CDR3 loop reads CASSLLGDRTEAFF. The CDR3 DNA follows: TGTGCCAGCAGTTTATTAGGGGATAGGACTGAAGCTTTCTTT. Filled out from reference TRBV28 and TRBJ1-1, the complete variable domain reads DVKVTQSSRYLVKRTGEKVFLECVQDMDHENMFWYRQDPGLGLRLIYFSYDVKMKEKGDIPEGYSVSREKKERFSLILESASTNQTSMYLCASSLLGDRTEAFFGQGTRLTVV.

This clonotype came up once. The rearrangement joins TRBV4-1 to TRBJ2-5; D might be TRBD2 (7 bases). This CDR3 is 14 amino acids long. Germline V gene data show CDR1 as MGHRA and CDR2 as YSYEKL. Trimming removed 3 bases at V and 11 bases at J, with 19 bases between. For the CDR3, the DNA is TGCGCCAGCAGCCACGATACAGGGAGGGGAGAGCAGTACTTC. Its translation: CASSHDTGRGEQYF.

This sequence joins TRBV5-1 and TRBJ2-5, with 14 bases fitting TRBD2. This CDR3 region has 19 residues. Germline CDR1 SGHRS, CDR2 YFSETQ. With V trimmed by 4 bases and J by 11 bases, 22 bases remained unmatched. The CDR3 nucleotides are TGCGCCAGCAGCGGACTAGCGGGGGGAACCCGCAACCTGTACAATGAGCAGTACTTC. Translating it yields CASSGLAGGTRNLYNEQYF.

This clonotype occurred a few times. This rearrangement joins TRBV20-1 to TRBJ2-7, with D possibly TRBD1 on 6 matching bases. Germline V lookup: CDR1 DFQATT, CDR2 SNEGSKA (reference sequence). V lost 4 bases, J lost 7 bases, and 11 bases lay in between. This CDR3 has 11 amino acids. The CDR3 loop reads CSATGQSEQYF. The CDR3 region has the DNA TGCAGTGCTACCGGACAGAGTGAGCAGTACTTC.

Of note for this clonotype: This could be a read error, since a much larger clone is one nucleotide away. The chain employs TRBV12-3 or TRBV12-4 and TRBJ2-3; no clear D. The V and J ends lost 8 bases and 2 bases respectively, with 5 bases between them. CDR3 length: 11 residues. The CDR3 region is CASQNTDTQYF. As DNA, the CDR3 is TGTGCCAGCCAAAACACAGATACGCAGTATTTT.

This clonotype was observed a handful of times. This chain joins TRBV14 and TRBJ2-1, with D hard to call. This CDR3 has 12 amino acids. In germline, CDR1 is SGHDN, CDR2 FVKESK. V lost 5 bases, J lost 8 bases, and 10 bases lay in between. CDR3: CASSSIPDEQFF. CDR3 DNA sequence: TGTGCCAGCAGCTCAATCCCGGATGAGCAGTTCTTC.

J is TRBJ2-7 and V is TRBV20-1; 12 bases are a match to TRBD1. The CDR3 has 15 residues. With V trimmed by 4 bases and J by 7 bases, 11 bases remained unmatched. Germline V gene lookup returns CDR1 DFQATT and CDR2 SNEGSKA (reference sequence). CDR3 nucleotides: TGCAGTGCTATAATGGGACAGGGGGCTTACAATGAGCAGTACTTC. It translates to CSAIMGQGAYNEQYF.

This clonotype was counted between two and nine times. The rearrangement uses TRBV12-3 or TRBV12-4 and TRBJ1-2; no clear D gene. V lost 5 bases, J lost 4 bases, and 14 bases lay in between. The CDR3 length is 14 residues. In DNA, the CDR3 is TGTGCCAGCAGTCCGGACGTCCTCTCCTATGGCTACACCTTC. Translation: CASSPDVLSYGYTF.

The chain joins TRBV20-1 to TRBJ2-7; the match to TRBD2 covers 8 bases. Trimming removed 1 base from V and 7 bases from J; junction bases left unmatched: 15. The CDR3 covers 16 residues. Germline V gene data show CDR1 as DFQATT and CDR2 as SNEGSKA (reference sequence). CDR3 DNA sequence: TGCAGTGCTAGAGCTCTCGCGGGGGGAACATACAATGAGCAGTACTTC. This sequence encodes CSARALAGGTYNEQYF.

The chain combines TRBV27 with TRBJ1-5, with 12 bases identical to TRBD1. The CDR3 totals 17 residues. Germline V gene sequence: CDR1 MNHEY, CDR2 SMNVEV (reference sequence). J was trimmed by 4 bases and V by 2 bases; bases with no gene match: 6. DNA of the CDR3: TGTGCCAGCAGTTTAAGGGGACAGGGGGCTTGGAATCAGCCCCAGCATTTT. Its protein is CASSLRGQGAWNQPQHF.

This clonotype was picked up a small number of times. The chain uses TRBV20-1 and TRBJ2-1; the match to TRBD1 covers 7 bases. The V and J ends lost 0 bases and 0 bases, in that order; junction bases with no gene match: 5. The CDR3 has 16 residues. The germline V gene has CDR1 DFQATT and CDR2 SNEGSKA (reference sequence). CDR3 nucleotides: TGCAGTGCTAGAGACGGAAGGGACAGCTCCTACAATGAGCAGTTCTTC. Protein product: CSARDGRDSSYNEQFF.

The gene calls are TRBV6-5 and TRBJ2-1, with 7 bases that match TRBD2. Germline trimming cut 0 bases from V and 8 bases from J; bases unmatched to any gene: 16. Germline-derived CDR1 and CDR2 are MNHEY and SVGAGI. The CDR3 has 18 amino acids. DNA of the CDR3: TGTGCCAGCAGTTACTCCGGGACTACGGGCACCGTAGTTGATGAGCAGTTCTTC. Residues: CASSYSGTTGTVVDEQFF.

The chain carries TRBV9 and TRBJ2-3; D perhaps matches TRBD2 (6 bases). CDR3 length equals 15 residues. Per germline, CDR1 SGDLS and CDR2 YYNGEE. Trimming removed 3 bases from V and 4 bases from J, with 15 bases in between. Written as DNA, the CDR3 is TGTGCCAGCAGCGGGGGTGGGGGGTTCGCAGATACGCAGTATTTT. Translation gives CASSGGGGFADTQYF.

About this clonotype itself: One end of the junction fails to match germline, which may point to a read error. The V and J genes are TRBV2 and TRBJ2-1, with 12 bases lining up with TRBD2. Germline V CDR1 and CDR2: SNHLY, FYNNEI. The CDR3 sequence is 17 residues long. The chain's CDR3 is CTSSVLAGGTSVNEQFF. CDR3 DNA: TGTACCAGCAGTGTACTAGCGGGGGGCACATCAGTCAATGAGCAGTTCTTC.

The chain joins TRBV6-2 or TRBV6-3 to TRBJ2-7; TRBD2 matches 10 bases. Looked up from germline, CDR1 is MNHEY and CDR2 is SVGEGT. This CDR3 has 16 amino acids. V lost 2 bases and J lost 4; bases outside the gene matches: 8. DNA of the CDR3: TGTGCCAGCAGTTACGGGAGCGGGGGGGCCTCGTACGAGCAGTACTTC. Amino acids: CASSYGSGGASYEQYF.

The chain employs TRBV20-1 and TRBJ2-7, with D hard to call. The CDR3 loop spans 12 amino acids. V was clipped by 0 bases and J by 9 bases, with 12 bases between them. In germline, CDR1 is DFQATT, CDR2 SNEGSKA (reference sequence). The CDR3 sequence is CSARDPVGGQYF. The CDR3 DNA follows: TGCAGTGCTAGAGATCCGGTAGGTGGGCAGTACTTC.